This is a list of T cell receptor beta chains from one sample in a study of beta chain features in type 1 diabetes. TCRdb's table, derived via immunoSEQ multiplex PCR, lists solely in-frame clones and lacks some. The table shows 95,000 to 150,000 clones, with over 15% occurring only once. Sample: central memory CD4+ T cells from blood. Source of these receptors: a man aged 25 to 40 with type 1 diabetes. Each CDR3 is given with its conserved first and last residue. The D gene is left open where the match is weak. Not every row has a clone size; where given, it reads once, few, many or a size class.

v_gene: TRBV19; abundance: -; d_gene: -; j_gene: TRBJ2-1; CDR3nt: TGTGCCAGTAGTATCCCCCCCCATGAGCAGTTCTTC; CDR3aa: CASSIPPHEQFF
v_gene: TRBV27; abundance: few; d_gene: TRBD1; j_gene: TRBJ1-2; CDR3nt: TGTGCCAGCAGTTTCGGACAGGGTAACTATGGCTACACCTTC; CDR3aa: CASSFGQGNYGYTF
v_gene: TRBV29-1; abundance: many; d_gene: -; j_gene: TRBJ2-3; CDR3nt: TGCAGCGTACCGGGACAAGTCACAGATACGCAGTATTTT; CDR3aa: CSVPGQVTDTQYF
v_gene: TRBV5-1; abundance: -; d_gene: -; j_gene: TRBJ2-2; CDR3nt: TGCGCCAGCAGCAGGGGACCCGCGAACACCGGGGAGCTGTTTTTT; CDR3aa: CASSRGPANTGELFF
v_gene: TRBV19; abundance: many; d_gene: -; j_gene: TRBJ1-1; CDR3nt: TGTGCCAGTAGTAGCATTTGGGACACTGAAGCTTTCTTT; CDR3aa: CASSSIWDTEAFF
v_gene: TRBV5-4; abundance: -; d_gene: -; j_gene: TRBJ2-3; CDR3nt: TGTGCCAGCAGGCGGGACACAGATACGCAGTATTTT; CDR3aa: CASRRDTDTQYF
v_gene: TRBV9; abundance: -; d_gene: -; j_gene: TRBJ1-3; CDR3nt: TGTGCCAGCACGAGGCCAGGGAACTCTGGAAACACCATATATTTT; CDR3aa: CASTRPGNSGNTIYF
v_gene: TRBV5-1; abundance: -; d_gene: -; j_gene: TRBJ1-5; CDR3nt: TGCGCCAGCAGCTTAGACATGAATCAGCCCCAGCATTTT; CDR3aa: CASSLDMNQPQHF
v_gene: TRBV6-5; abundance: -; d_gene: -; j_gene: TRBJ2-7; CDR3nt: TGTGCCGTATCCGGGGGTTTAACCTACGAGCAGTACTTC; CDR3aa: CAVSGGLTYEQYF
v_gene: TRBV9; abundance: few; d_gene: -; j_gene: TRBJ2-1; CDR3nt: TGTGCCAGCAGCGTAGGGTTCTATGAGCAGTTCTTC; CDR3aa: CASSVGFYEQFF
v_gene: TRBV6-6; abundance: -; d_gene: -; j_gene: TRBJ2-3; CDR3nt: TGTGCCAGCACCCGGACAGTTACCACAGATACGCAGTATTTT; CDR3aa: CASTRTVTTDTQYF
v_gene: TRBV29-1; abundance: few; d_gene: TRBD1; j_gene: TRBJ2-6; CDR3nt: TGCAGCGTCTCCGGGACAGGGGTCCTCGGGGCCAACGTCCTGACTTTC; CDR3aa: CSVSGTGVLGANVLTF
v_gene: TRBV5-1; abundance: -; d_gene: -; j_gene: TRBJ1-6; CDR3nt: TGCGCCAGCAGCTTGGATGGATCACCCCTCCACTTT; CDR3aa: CASSLDGSPLHF
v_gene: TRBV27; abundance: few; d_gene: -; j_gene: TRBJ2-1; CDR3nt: TGTGCCAGCAGGCCGGCAGGAACCAATGAGCAGTTCTTC; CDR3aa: CASRPAGTNEQFF
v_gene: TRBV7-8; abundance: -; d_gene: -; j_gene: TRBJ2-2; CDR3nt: TGTGCCAGCAGCTTAGGACAATTGATCGGGGAGCTGTTTTTT; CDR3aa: CASSLGQLIGELFF
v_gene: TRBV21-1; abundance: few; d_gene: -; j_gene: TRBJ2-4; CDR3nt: TGTGCCAGCAGCACGGGCCGACAGGAAGAAAACATTCAGTACTTC; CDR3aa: CASSTGRQEENIQYF
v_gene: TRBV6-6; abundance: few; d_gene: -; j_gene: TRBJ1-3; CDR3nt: TGTGCCAGCAGTCGGGACGGCGGAAACACCATATATTTT; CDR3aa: CASSRDGGNTIYF
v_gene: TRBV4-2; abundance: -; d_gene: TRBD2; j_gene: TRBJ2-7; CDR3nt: TGTGCCAGCAGCCAAGATGTGGCTAGCGGGGTCTACGAGCAGTACTTC; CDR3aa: CASSQDVASGVYEQYF
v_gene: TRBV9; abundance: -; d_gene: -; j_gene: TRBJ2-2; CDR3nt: TGTGCCAGCAAAGGGAACACCGGGGAGCTGTTTTTT; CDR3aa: CASKGNTGELFF
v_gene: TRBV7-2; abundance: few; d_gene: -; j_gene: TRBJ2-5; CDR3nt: TGTGCCAGCAGCCCCCTGGGGACTTACCAAGAGACCCAGTACTTC; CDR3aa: CASSPLGTYQETQYF
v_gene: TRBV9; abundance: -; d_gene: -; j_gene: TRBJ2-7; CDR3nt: TGTGCCAGCAGCGTAGGGGGGTATAGTTCCTACGAGCAGTACTTC; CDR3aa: CASSVGGYSSYEQYF
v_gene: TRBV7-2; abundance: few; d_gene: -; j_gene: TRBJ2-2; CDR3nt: TGTGCCAGCAGCATCCCGGGGAACACCGGGGAGCTGTTTTTT; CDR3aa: CASSIPGNTGELFF
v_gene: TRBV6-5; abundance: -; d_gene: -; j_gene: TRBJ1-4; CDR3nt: TGTGCCAGCAGAGAGACAGACACTAATGAAAAACTGTTTTTT; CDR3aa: CASRETDTNEKLFF
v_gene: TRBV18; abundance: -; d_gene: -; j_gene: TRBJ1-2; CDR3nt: TGTGCCAGCTCATCAGGAATTGGGAATGGCTACACCTTC; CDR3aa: CASSSGIGNGYTF
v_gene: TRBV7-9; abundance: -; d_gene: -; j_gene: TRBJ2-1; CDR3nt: TGTGCCAGCAGCCTCTCGCAGCGTGGGGATGAGCAGTTCTTC; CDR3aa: CASSLSQRGDEQFF
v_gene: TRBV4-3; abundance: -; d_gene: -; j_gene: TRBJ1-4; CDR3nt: TGCGCCAGCAGCCAGGCTTGGGACACCTGGAGAAAACTGTTTTTT; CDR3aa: CASSQAWDTWRKLFF
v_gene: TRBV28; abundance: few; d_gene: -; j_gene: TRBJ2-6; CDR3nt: TGTGCCAGCGCCTCGTCGGGGTACGGGGCCAACGTCCTGACTTTC; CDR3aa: CASASSGYGANVLTF
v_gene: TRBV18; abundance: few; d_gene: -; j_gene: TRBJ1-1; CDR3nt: TGTGCCAGCTCACCAAACGGACGGACTGAAGCTTTCTTT; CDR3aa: CASSPNGRTEAFF
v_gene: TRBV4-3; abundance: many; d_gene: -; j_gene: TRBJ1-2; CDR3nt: TGCGCCAGCAGCCAAGAAGAGCAGGGTACCTATGGCTACACCTTC; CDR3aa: CASSQEEQGTYGYTF
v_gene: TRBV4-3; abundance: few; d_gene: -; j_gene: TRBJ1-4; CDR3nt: TGCGCCAGCAGCCAAGATGGTCGGGGCAGTAATGAAAAACTGTTTTTT; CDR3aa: CASSQDGRGSNEKLFF
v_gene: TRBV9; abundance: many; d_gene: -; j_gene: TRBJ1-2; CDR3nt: TGTGCCAGCAGCGGTAGTTCGAGGGGCGGAACTAACTATGGCTACACCTTC; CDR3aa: CASSGSSRGGTNYGYTF
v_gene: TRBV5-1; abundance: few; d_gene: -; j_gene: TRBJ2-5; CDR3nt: TGCGCCAGCAGCTTGGCGGCAGGGGTGCGAGAGACCCAGTACTTC; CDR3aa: CASSLAAGVRETQYF
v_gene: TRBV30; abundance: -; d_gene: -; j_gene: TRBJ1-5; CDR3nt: TGTGCCTGGAGTACCGGGGCGAACAATCAGCCCCAGCATTTT; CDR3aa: CAWSTGANNQPQHF
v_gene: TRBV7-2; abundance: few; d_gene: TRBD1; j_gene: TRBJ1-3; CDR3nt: TGTGCCAGCAGCTTAGCGGGGACAGGGGCTGGAAACACCATATATTTT; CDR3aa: CASSLAGTGAGNTIYF
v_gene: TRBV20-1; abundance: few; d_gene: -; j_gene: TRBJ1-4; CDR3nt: TGCAGTGCTACCGATGAAAAACTGTTTTTT; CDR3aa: CSATDEKLFF
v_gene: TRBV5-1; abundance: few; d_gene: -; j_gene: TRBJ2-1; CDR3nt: TGCGCCAGCAGCTTGATGACAGACAATGAGCAGTTCTTC; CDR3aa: CASSLMTDNEQFF
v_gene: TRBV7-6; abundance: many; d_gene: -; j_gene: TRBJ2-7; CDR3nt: TGTGCCAGCAGCTTACAGGTCCGGGGCGAGCAGTACTTC; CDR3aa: CASSLQVRGEQYF
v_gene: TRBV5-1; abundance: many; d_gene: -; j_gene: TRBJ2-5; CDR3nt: TGCGCCAGCAGCTTGCCCTTGTCTAGAGAGACCCAGTACTTC; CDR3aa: CASSLPLSRETQYF
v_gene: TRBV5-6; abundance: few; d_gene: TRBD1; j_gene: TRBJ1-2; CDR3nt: TGTGCCAGCAGCTACGGACAGGGTGGTGACTATGGCTACACCTTC; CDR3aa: CASSYGQGGDYGYTF
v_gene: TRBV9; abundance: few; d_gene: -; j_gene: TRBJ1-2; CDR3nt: TGTGCCAGCAGCGTAGCTACGGAGGGGGAAGGCTACACCTTC; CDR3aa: CASSVATEGEGYTF
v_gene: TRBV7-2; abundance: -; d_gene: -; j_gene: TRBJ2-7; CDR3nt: TGTGCCAGCAGCTTAGTAGGAGGCGGGACCTACGAGCAGTACTTC; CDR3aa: CASSLVGGGTYEQYF